The 20 T cell receptor beta chains below come from one sample, sequenced in a study of blood T cells in healthy people across ages. The use of a sample-barcoded 5' primer and a J-beta primer mix characterized a second PCR of about 7 to 12 cycles. TCRdb re-called the 5' RACE reads through MiXCR, storing one row per CDR3 protein. The sample lists about 1.1 million distinct CDR3 sequences; approximately 38% were seen once. Specimen: blood. These TCRs come from a man between 18 and 35 years old in good health.

V gene TRBV6-5 combines with J gene TRBJ1-5; D call uncertain. The V gene lost 7 bases and the J gene lost 3 bases, with 13 bases spanning the gap. This CDR3 contains 14 residues. CDR1 and CDR2 from the germline V gene are MNHEY and SVGAGI. The CDR3 sequence is CASNPGRDNQPQHF. The CDR3 nucleotides are TGTGCCAGCAACCCGGGAAGGGACAATCAGCCCCAGCATTTT.

The CDR3: CSARQGKAGQPQHF. The CDR3 region has the DNA TGCAGTGCCCGACAGGGAAAAGCGGGTCAGCCCCAGCATTTT. V gene TRBV20-1 combines with J gene TRBJ1-5; TRBD1 matches 7 bases. V was pared by 6 bases and J by 6 bases, with 11 bases of the junction left unmatched. Germline CDR1 is DFQATT and CDR2 is SNEGSKA (reference sequence). The CDR3 loop spans 14 amino acids.

This chain joins TRBV7-9 and TRBJ2-7; D is uncertain. The CDR3 totals 13 residues. V was trimmed by 4 bases and J by 3 bases, leaving 10 bases between them. Germline values: CDR1 SEHNR, CDR2 FQNEAQ (reference sequence). Here the CDR3 reads CASSSAEDYEQYF. The CDR3 DNA follows: TGTGCCAGCAGCTCTGCCGAGGACTACGAGCAGTACTTC.

This clonotype was detected only a few times. The chain employs TRBV5-6 and TRBJ2-1; 9 bases line up with TRBD2. The CDR3 spans 15 residues. V dropped 2 bases and J dropped 7; count of bases not matched to a gene: 7. CDR1 is SGHDT, CDR2 YYEEEE, per germline. CDR3 amino acids: CASSFGTSQGNEQFF. In DNA, the CDR3 is TGTGCCAGCAGCTTTGGGACTAGCCAAGGGAATGAGCAGTTCTTC.

This clonotype came up a few times. The V call is TRBV10-3, the J call TRBJ1-1; TRBD1 is a possible D gene (6 bases). Germline CDR1 is ENHRY and CDR2 is SYGVKD. This CDR3 spans 14 amino acids. Trimming shortened V by 7 bases and J by 1 base, and 13 bases separated the two germline ends. This chain's CDR3 is CAITRGDKNTEAFF. CDR3 in DNA: TGTGCCATCACGAGGGGGGACAAGAACACTGAAGCTTTCTTT.

This chain links TRBV4-2 with TRBJ2-1, with D possibly TRBD1 on 6 matching bases. The germline V gene has CDR1 LGHNA and CDR2 YNFKEQ. This CDR3 has 15 amino acids. V was pared by 8 bases and J by 9 bases, with 23 bases between. CDR3 coding DNA: TGTGCCAGCGGCGCCTCAGGGGATCTTTCTGTTGAGCAGTTCTTC. This encodes CASGASGDLSVEQFF.

J is TRBJ1-2 and V is TRBV20-1; no firm D call. This CDR3 has 12 amino acids. V shed 5 bases and J shed 2 bases, with 9 bases lying between them. Germline CDR1 reads DFQATT; CDR2 reads SNEGSKA (reference sequence). The DNA for the CDR3 is TGCAGTGCTGCGGGTTTCAACTATGGCTACACCTTC. It translates to CSAAGFNYGYTF.

This clonotype showed up just once. As DNA, the CDR3 is TGCAGTGCTATAGGACTAGTCAACAATGAGCAGTACTTC. This encodes CSAIGLVNNEQYF. This chain uses TRBV20-1 with TRBJ2-5; TRBD2 matches 7 bases. The CDR3 sequence is 13 residues long. After removal of 4 bases from V and 11 bases from J, the junction contained 13 bases not matched to a gene. CDR1 DFQATT and CDR2 SNEGSKA come from the germline V gene (reference sequence).

The sample holds a few counts of this clonotype. The chain uses TRBV2 and TRBJ2-2, with a weak D call TRBD2 (5 bases). The ends were cut back, 3 bases at V and 4 bases at J, with 6 bases in the middle. This CDR3 is 13 amino acids long. CDR1 SNHLY and CDR2 FYNNEI come from the germline V gene. CDR3 sequence: CASSDRGTGELFF. The CDR3 coding sequence is TGTGCCAGCAGTGATCGGGGCACCGGGGAGCTGTTTTTT.

Concerning this clonotype: A single base separates this from a much larger clone, so it may be a read error. The chain uses TRBV6-2 or TRBV6-3 and TRBJ2-4, with TRBD2 matching over 8 bases. Matching the DNA end better, TRBJ2-7 makes the J call doubtful. The V gene's germline CDR1 is MNHEY and CDR2 SVGEGT. CDR3 size: 16 residues. The CDR3 here is CARSSPGTRLIYEQYF. The CDR3 region has the DNA TGTGCCCGCAGTTCCCCCGGGACTAGATTAATCTACGAGCAGTACTTC.

The table lists this clonotype with a few counts. A clone one base away is much larger, so this may be a read error. The chain employs TRBV7-2 and TRBJ1-4; D ambiguous. The CDR3 is 11 amino acids. The V and J ends lost 2 bases and 6 bases respectively, with 1 base between them. Germline-derived CDR1 and CDR2 are SGHTA and FQGNSA. This chain's CDR3 is CASSLHEKLFF. In nucleotides, the CDR3 is TGTGCCAGCAGCTTACATGAAAAACTGTTTTTT.

This clonotype came up a few times. The rearrangement joins TRBV12-3 or TRBV12-4 to TRBJ2-1; either TRBD1 or TRBD2 may supply D (7 bases each). The CDR3 has 16 amino acids. The V gene lost 1 base and the J gene lost 7 bases, with 17 bases spanning the gap. The CDR3 protein is CASSLEQGRAKNEQFF. The DNA of the CDR3 is TGTGCCAGCAGTTTAGAACAGGGGAGGGCAAAAAATGAGCAGTTCTTC.

This rearrangement joins TRBV7-2 to TRBJ2-5; no reliable D call. The CDR3 totals 14 residues. V shed 2 bases and J shed 2 bases, with 9 bases lying between them. Germline V gives CDR1 SGHTA, CDR2 FQGNSA. CDR3 region: CASSLSVGQETQYF. In DNA, the CDR3 is TGTGCCAGCAGCTTATCGGTTGGACAAGAGACCCAGTACTTC.

This clonotype was seen more than once but under ten times. The chain has TRBV2 and TRBJ2-3; the D is unclear. V gave up 1 base and J gave up 0 bases, with 8 bases separating them. Germline-derived CDR1 and CDR2 are SNHLY and FYNNEI. The CDR3 has 15 amino acids. The CDR3 is CASSEGPPSTDTQYF. The CDR3 DNA sequence: TGTGCCAGCAGTGAAGGGCCGCCTAGCACAGATACGCAGTATTTT.

The chain has TRBV6-2 or TRBV6-3 and TRBJ1-2; the match to TRBD1 covers 9 bases. This CDR3 has 18 amino acids. V shed 6 bases, J shed 5 bases, and the junction held 19 bases outside the gene matches. The germline gives CDR1 MNHEY, CDR2 SVGEGT. The CDR3 loop reads CASSLVMGQGPYSYGYTF. CDR3 coding DNA: TGTGCCAGCAGCCTCGTCATGGGACAGGGACCTTACTCATATGGCTACACCTTC.

This chain links TRBV5-1 with TRBJ1-1; 9 nucleotides match TRBD1. The CDR3 has 15 amino acids. Germline V gene sequence: CDR1 SGHRS, CDR2 YFSETQ. After removal of 0 bases from V and 6 bases from J, the junction contained 6 bases not matched to a gene. The CDR3 sequence is CASSLAQDRGSEAFF. In DNA, the CDR3 is TGCGCCAGCAGCTTGGCCCAGGACAGGGGCTCTGAAGCTTTCTTT. Drawing the rest from reference TRBV5-1 and TRBJ1-1, the complete variable domain is KAGVTQTPRYLIKTRGQQVTLSCSPISGHRSVSWYQQTPGQGLQFLFEYFSETQRNKGNFPGRFSGRQFSNSRSEMNVSTLELGDSALYLCASSLAQDRGSEAFFGQGTRLTVV.

V gene TRBV6-2 or TRBV6-3 combines with J gene TRBJ2-5; maybe TRBD1 (5 bases). CDR3 length: 11 residues. Trimming removed 5 bases from V and 13 bases from J, with 14 bases in between. The germline V gene encodes CDR1 MNHEY and CDR2 SVGEGT. The CDR3 DNA sequence: TGTGCCAGCAGTCGCAAGGGGCTTCTGTACTTC. It codes for CASSRKGLLYF.

This clonotype came up a few times. This sequence joins TRBV5-1 and TRBJ2-3; TRBD1 agrees at 9 bases. V shed 0 bases, J shed 4 bases, and the junction held 9 bases outside the gene matches. The CDR3 is made up of 17 amino acids. Germline CDR1 SGHRS, CDR2 YFSETQ. CDR3 loop: CASSLAWTGVEADTQYF. In DNA, the CDR3 is TGCGCCAGCAGCTTGGCCTGGACAGGGGTTGAGGCAGATACGCAGTATTTT. The full variable domain, rest sourced from reference TRBV5-1 and TRBJ2-3, is KAGVTQTPRYLIKTRGQQVTLSCSPISGHRSVSWYQQTPGQGLQFLFEYFSETQRNKGNFPGRFSGRQFSNSRSEMNVSTLELGDSALYLCASSLAWTGVEADTQYFGPGTRLTVL.

In DNA form, the CDR3 reads TGTGCCAGCAGCCCCGACCCGGGACAGAATGAAGCTTTCTTT. Protein sequence: CASSPDPGQNEAFF. The chain recombines TRBV7-2 with TRBJ1-1; TRBD1 agrees at 7 bases. This CDR3 has 14 amino acids. Germline V lookup: CDR1 SGHTA, CDR2 FQGNSA. V dropped 5 bases and J dropped 7; count of bases not matched to a gene: 10. The full variable domain, completed using reference TRBV7-2 and TRBJ1-1, is GAGVSQSPSNKVTEKGKDVELRCDPISGHTALYWYRQSLGQGLEFLIYFQGNSAPDKSGLPSDRFSAERTGGSVSTLTIQRTQQEDSAVYLCASSPDPGQNEAFFGQGTRLTVV.

Remarks on this clonotype: The junction differs from germline at one of its ends, possibly a read error. Here the CDR3 reads CATGDRGFETQYF. The CDR3 region has the DNA TGTGCCACCGGTGATCGGGGGTTTGAGACCCAGTACTTC. The chain couples TRBV24-1 to TRBJ2-5; D is possibly TRBD2 (6 bases). The CDR3 loop spans 13 amino acids. Germline V gene sequence: CDR1 KGHDR, CDR2 SFDVKD.